This TCR beta chain was documented in a study of Ad26.COV2.S vaccination and SARS-CoV-2 variants. Study context: The trial was COV1001 and the donor's arm was Ad26.COV2.S.

V lost 6 bases and J 3 bases, leaving 20 bases between the germline ends. Germline CDR1 is SGHDN and CDR2 is FVKESK. The CDR3 runs 16 residues. Profiled with immunoSEQ multiplex PCR; TCRdb holds only in-frame clones, not every one. This table has 300,000 to 350,000 clones, about 86% appearing once. Stated treatment: around 19 received Ad26.COV2.S at low or high dose, single or two shots; about 5 received placebo; per-sample allocation not given. The samples date from day 63 after the first vaccine or placebo injection. Study-level findings and limits: Placebo recipients had lower spike-specific TCR breadth than vaccine recipients.

Turning to this clone: Its specificity is not known.

The sequences come from peripheral blood, collected in a trial of Ad26.COV2.S vaccine versus placebo. V and J are TRBV14 and TRBJ2-5; tentatively, D is TRBD1 or TRBD2 (5 bases each). The TCR comes from a person between 18 and 60 years old who received the Ad26.COV2.S COVID-19 vaccine or a placebo. CDR3 loop: CASRPRRFGTEETQYF. DNA of the CDR3: TGTGCCAGCAGGCCAAGAAGATTCGGGACCGAAGAGACCCAGTACTTC. The whole variable domain, filled in from reference TRBV14 and TRBJ2-5, reads EAGVTQFPSHSVIEKGQTVTLRCDPISGHDNLYWYRRVMGKEIKFLLHFVKESKQDESGMPNNRFLAERTGGTYSTLKVQPAELEDSGVYFCASRPRRFGTEETQYFGPGTRLLVL.